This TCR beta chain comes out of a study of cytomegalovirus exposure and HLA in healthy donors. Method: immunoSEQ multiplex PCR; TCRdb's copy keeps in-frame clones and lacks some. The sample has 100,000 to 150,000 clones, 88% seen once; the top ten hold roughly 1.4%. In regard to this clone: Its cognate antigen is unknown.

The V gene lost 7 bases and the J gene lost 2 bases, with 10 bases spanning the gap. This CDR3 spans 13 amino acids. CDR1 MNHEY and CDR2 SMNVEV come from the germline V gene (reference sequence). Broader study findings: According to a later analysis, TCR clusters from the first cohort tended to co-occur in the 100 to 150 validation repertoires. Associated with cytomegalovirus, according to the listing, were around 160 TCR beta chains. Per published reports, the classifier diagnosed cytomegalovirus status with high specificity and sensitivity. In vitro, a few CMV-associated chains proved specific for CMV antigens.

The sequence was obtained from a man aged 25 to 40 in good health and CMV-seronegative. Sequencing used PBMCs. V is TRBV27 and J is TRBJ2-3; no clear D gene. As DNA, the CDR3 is TGTGCCAGCACAACAGCAGTCACAGATACGCAGTATTTT. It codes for CASTTAVTDTQYF.